A single sample gave rise to the 29 T cell receptor beta chains below, sequenced in a study of blood T cell repertoires in COVID-19 (dated by TCRdb to 2020 to 2022). Library preparation employed the immunoSEQ multiplex PCR assay. Drawn from immuneACCESS, this table holds only the in-frame rearrangements with V and J called that TCRdb kept. Clones are partly lost; checked studies trace under half to an unresolved V gene and leave the rest unexplained. This sample comprises more than 75,000 clones, 88% of them detected only once. 4.8% of the sample is in the top ten clones. Sequencing used peripheral blood. The receptor set was obtained from a woman over 75 with acute or convalescent COVID-19.

The chain recombines TRBV7-2 with TRBJ1-2; 8 bases are shared with TRBD1. This CDR3 contains 15 residues. Germline trimming cut 5 bases from V and 7 bases from J; bases unmatched to any gene: 12. In germline, CDR1 is SGHTA, CDR2 FQGNSA. CDR3: CASSGTPGGLRGYTF. The DNA for the CDR3 is TGTGCCAGCAGCGGGACCCCAGGGGGCCTTCGTGGCTACACCTTC.

The rearrangement joins TRBV5-1 to TRBJ2-5; D is perhaps TRBD2 (5 bases). The germline V gene has CDR1 SGHRS and CDR2 YFSETQ. Trimming took 0 bases from V and 0 from J, leaving 6 bases between them. The length of the CDR3 is 14 residues. CDR3 nucleotide sequence: TGCGCCAGCAGCTTGGCGGGGAACCAAGAGACCCAGTACTTC. This translates into CASSLAGNQETQYF.

The rearrangement links TRBV6-5 to TRBJ1-2; D is unclear. Germline V gene data show CDR1 as MNHEY and CDR2 as SVGAGI. The CDR3 consists of 15 residues. V lost 5 bases and J lost 3, with 16 bases in between. CDR3 protein: CASSSWPERYYGYTF. The CDR3 DNA reads as TGTGCCAGCAGTAGCTGGCCAGAGAGGTACTATGGCTACACCTTC.

This chain uses TRBV19 with TRBJ1-2; a possible D gene is TRBD1 (5 bases). Germline CDR1 and CDR2: LNHDA and SQIVND (reference sequence). The CDR3 totals 14 residues. V was trimmed by 3 bases and J by 4 bases, leaving 12 bases between them. CDR3 coding DNA: TGTGCCAGTAGTATCTCGACAGAGAGCTATGGCTACACCTTC. Its protein is CASSISTESYGYTF.

The chain recombines TRBV5-4 with TRBJ1-2; 7 bases line up with TRBD1. Germline CDR1 SGHNT, CDR2 YYREEE (reference sequence). The CDR3 consists of 15 residues. V shed 4 bases, J shed 7 bases, and the junction held 13 bases outside the gene matches. The CDR3 DNA sequence: TGTGCCAGCAGCCAGGGGGACAGCCATAAATTTGGCTACACCTTC. Amino acid sequence: CASSQGDSHKFGYTF.

This chain connects TRBV10-2 to TRBJ1-2; D is unclear. V was trimmed by 4 bases and J by 2 bases, leaving 11 bases between them. Germline lookup yields CDR1 WSHSY and CDR2 SAAADI. The CDR3 is 14 amino acids. CDR3 nucleotide sequence: TGCGCCAGCAGTGCCACTTCCGGGAACTATGGCTACACCTTC. It specifies CASSATSGNYGYTF.

This clone was picked up a small number of times. The J gene is TRBJ2-1, the V gene TRBV2; TRBD2 is a possible D gene (5 bases). Germline values: CDR1 SNHLY, CDR2 FYNNEI. Deletions cut 7 bases from V and 8 bases from J, with 12 bases between. The CDR3 runs 12 residues. In DNA, the CDR3 is TGTGCCAGCAACCGAGGGTGGGATGAGCAGTTCTTC. This codes for CASNRGWDEQFF.

The chain employs TRBV2 and TRBJ2-5, with 11 bases fitting TRBD2. The ends lost 7 bases at V and 3 bases at J; junction bases unmatched: 4. The CDR3 spans 14 residues. Germline V gene sequence: CDR1 SNHLY, CDR2 FYNNEI. The CDR3 here is CASMKLAGEETQYF. The CDR3 region has the DNA TGTGCCAGCATGAAACTAGCGGGAGAAGAGACCCAGTACTTC.

CDR3 coding DNA: TGTGCCAGTAGTCTTCACCCGAGGGACAGGGGGAGAAACTATGGCTACACCTTC. Its translation is CASSLHPRDRGRNYGYTF. V and J are TRBV19 and TRBJ1-2; 11 nucleotides match TRBD1. Germline values: CDR1 LNHDA, CDR2 SQIVND (reference sequence). The CDR3 has 18 amino acids. J gave up 2 bases and V 5 bases, and 13 bases lay outside the gene matches.

This sequence joins TRBV7-2 and TRBJ1-4; 8 bases agree with TRBD1. The germline V gene has CDR1 SGHTA and CDR2 FQGNSA. Trimming removed 6 bases from V and 4 bases from J; junction bases left unmatched: 7. The CDR3 totals 15 residues. The CDR3: CASRHRQGSNEKLFF. In nucleotides, the CDR3 is TGTGCCAGCAGACATCGACAGGGGAGTAATGAAAAACTGTTTTTT. The full variable domain, rest sourced from reference TRBV7-2 and TRBJ1-4, is GAGVSQSPSNKVTEKGKDVELRCDPISGHTALYWYRQSLGQGLEFLIYFQGNSAPDKSGLPSDRFSAERTGGSVSTLTIQRTQQEDSAVYLCASRHRQGSNEKLFFGSGTQLSVL.

The J gene is TRBJ2-2, the V gene TRBV7-9, with a possible D match to TRBD1 (6 bases). V was cut by 3 bases and J by 1 base, with 12 bases left in between. The CDR3 spans 16 residues. CDR1 is SEHNR and CDR2 is FQNEAQ in the germline V gene (reference sequence). The CDR3: CASSFTPGQNTGELFF. The CDR3 DNA follows: TGTGCCAGCAGCTTTACACCGGGACAGAACACCGGGGAGCTGTTTTTT.

The rearrangement joins TRBV6-5 to TRBJ1-5, with unresolved D. The CDR3 runs 15 residues. Per germline, CDR1 MNHEY and CDR2 SVGAGI. Trimming removed 4 bases from V and 2 bases from J, with 12 bases in between. CDR3 loop: CASSFRRWGNQPQHF. The CDR3 nucleotides are TGTGCCAGCAGTTTCAGGCGTTGGGGCAATCAGCCCCAGCATTTT.

This chain connects TRBV7-2 to TRBJ1-1; D is unclear. The length of the CDR3 is 14 residues. The V and J ends lost 1 base and 4 bases respectively, with 10 bases between them. Looked up from germline, CDR1 is SGHTA and CDR2 is FQGNSA. This CDR3 is CASSLGLITTEAFF. The CDR3 coding sequence is TGTGCCAGCAGCTTAGGTCTAATTACCACTGAAGCTTTCTTT. Full variable domain (remainder filled in from reference TRBV7-2 and TRBJ1-1): GAGVSQSPSNKVTEKGKDVELRCDPISGHTALYWYRQSLGQGLEFLIYFQGNSAPDKSGLPSDRFSAERTGGSVSTLTIQRTQQEDSAVYLCASSLGLITTEAFFGQGTRLTVV.

V gene TRBV5-4 combines with J gene TRBJ2-2; 7 bases align to TRBD1. V was pared by 0 bases and J by 4 bases, with 9 bases of the junction left unmatched. The CDR3 sequence is 17 residues long. The germline V gene encodes CDR1 SGHNT and CDR2 YYREEE (reference sequence). The CDR3, as DNA: TGTGCCAGCAGCTTGGACCTACTCAGGGGGAGCACCGGGGAGCTGTTTTTT. Protein product: CASSLDLLRGSTGELFF.

J is TRBJ2-7 and V is TRBV7-9; perhaps TRBD2 as D (7 bases). The CDR3 is 16 amino acids. In germline, CDR1 is SEHNR, CDR2 FQNEAQ (reference sequence). V lost 5 bases, J lost 1 base, and 18 bases lay in between. CDR3 residues: CASSVGGLLPSYEQYF. The CDR3 bases are TGTGCCAGCAGCGTGGGGGGGCTCCTTCCTTCCTACGAGCAGTACTTC. The full variable domain, in which reference TRBV7-9 and TRBJ2-7 provide the parts outside the CDR3, is DTGVSQNPRHKITKRGQNVTFRCDPISEHNRLYWYRQTLGQGPEFLTYFQNEAQLEKSRLLSDRFSAERPKGSFSTLEIQRTEQGDSAMYLCASSVGGLLPSYEQYFGPGTRLTVT.

The chain employs TRBV15 and TRBJ2-1; 13 bases fit TRBD2. Germline loops: CDR1 LNHNV, CDR2 YYDKDF (reference sequence). Trimming cost V 0 bases and J 9 bases; bases outside gene matches: 17. The CDR3 runs to 20 residues. The CDR3 region is CATSRDISPRLAGGSGEQFF. The CDR3 DNA follows: TGTGCCACCAGCAGAGATATTTCCCCCAGACTAGCGGGAGGATCCGGTGAGCAGTTCTTC.

The chain uses TRBV12-3 or TRBV12-4 and TRBJ1-6; D might be TRBD1 (6 bases). V lost 6 bases, J lost 4 bases, and 7 bases lay in between. CDR3 size: 13 residues. DNA for the CDR3: TGTGCCAGCAGAGGACAGTATAATTCACCCCTCCACTTT. Amino acids: CASRGQYNSPLHF.

This rearrangement joins TRBV6-5 to TRBJ2-7; TRBD2 aligns across 13 bases. The CDR3 is 15 residues long. Germline-derived CDR1 and CDR2 are MNHEY and SVGAGI. Trimming took 6 bases from V and 4 from J; bases not matched to a gene: 6. The CDR3 sequence: CASRAGTSGTYEQYF. The DNA of the CDR3 is TGTGCCAGCAGGGCCGGGACTAGCGGGACTTACGAGCAGTACTTC.

This chain joins TRBV30 and TRBJ2-1; tentatively, D is TRBD1 (6 bases). This CDR3 has 13 amino acids. Trimming cost V 0 bases and J 6 bases, with 9 bases left between them. The V gene's germline CDR1 is GTSNPN and CDR2 SVGIG (reference sequence). In DNA, the CDR3 is TGTGCCTGGAGTGTACAGGGCGCCAATGAGCAGTTCTTC. Translated: CAWSVQGANEQFF.

The chain joins TRBV2 to TRBJ1-2, with D maybe TRBD1 (5 bases). The CDR3 is 14 amino acids. Trimming shortened V by 3 bases and J by 4 bases, and 12 bases separated the two germline ends. Germline assignment: CDR1 SNHLY and CDR2 FYNNEI. The CDR3 DNA reads TGTGCCAGCAGTGATCGGTGGGGCGTCTATGGCTACACCTTC. Its protein product is CASSDRWGVYGYTF.

The chain carries TRBV7-2 and TRBJ1-2; D remains ambiguous. The CDR3 has 13 residues. V gave up 1 base and J gave up 2 bases, with 5 bases separating them. The germline gives CDR1 SGHTA, CDR2 FQGNSA. DNA of the CDR3: TGTGCCAGCAGCTTAGACAAAAACTATGGCTACACCTTC. It encodes CASSLDKNYGYTF.

The rearrangement uses TRBV5-1 and TRBJ2-5, with D possibly matching TRBD2 (5 bases). Germline V gene sequence: CDR1 SGHRS, CDR2 YFSETQ. This CDR3 region has 13 residues. Trimming took off 2 bases at V and 5 bases at J, with 10 bases between the two ends. The CDR3 DNA sequence: TGCGCCAGCAGCTTTCCGGGCGGGGAGACCCAGTACTTC. It is translated as CASSFPGGETQYF.

The CDR3 region has the DNA TGTGCCAGTAGGAGGGTTGACTATGGCTACACCTTC. Amino acid sequence: CASRRVDYGYTF. The chain combines TRBV19 with TRBJ1-2; no clear D. This CDR3 region has 12 residues. Trimming took 6 bases from V and 3 from J, leaving 8 bases between them. Germline loops: CDR1 LNHDA, CDR2 SQIVND (reference sequence).

J is TRBJ2-2 and V is TRBV5-4; the D gene is possibly TRBD1 (5 bases). The CDR3 has 14 amino acids. CDR1 SGHNT and CDR2 YYREEE come from the germline V gene (reference sequence). The V end lost 7 bases, the J end lost 0 bases, and 10 bases lay between the germline ends. For the CDR3, the DNA is TGTGCCAGCCAGGGTAACGCGAACACCGGGGAGCTGTTTTTT. It yields the protein CASQGNANTGELFF. The full variable domain, rest sourced from reference TRBV5-4 and TRBJ2-2, is ETGVTQSPTHLIKTRGQQVTLRCSSQSGHNTVSWYQQALGQGPQFIFQYYREEENGRGNFPPRFSGLQFPNYSSELNVNALELDDSALYLCASQGNANTGELFFGEGSRLTVL.

This sequence joins TRBV27 and TRBJ2-3; 7 bases agree with TRBD2. This CDR3 has 17 amino acids. Trimming removed 0 bases from V and 0 bases from J; junction bases left unmatched: 6. Germline assignment: CDR1 MNHEY and CDR2 SMNVEV (reference sequence). The CDR3 coding sequence is TGTGCCAGCAGTTTATCGACGCGGGGGATAAGCACAGATACGCAGTATTTT. As protein: CASSLSTRGISTDTQYF.

The chain carries TRBV9 and TRBJ2-5, with D maybe TRBD1 (5 bases). The CDR3 extends over 13 amino acids. Germline V gene sequence: CDR1 SGDLS, CDR2 YYNGEE. V lost 0 bases to trimming and J lost 3 bases, with 6 bases between them. Written as DNA, the CDR3 is TGTGCCAGCAGCGTAGGGGGCAAAGAGACCCAGTACTTC. Protein sequence: CASSVGGKETQYF.

The V call is TRBV7-2, the J call TRBJ1-2; no clear D. There are 13 residues in the CDR3. Trimming left V 5 bases short and J 7 bases short, with 14 bases between. CDR1 and CDR2 from the germline V gene are SGHTA and FQGNSA. CDR3 residues: CASSARGQSGYTF. The DNA for the CDR3 is TGTGCCAGCAGCGCCCGGGGTCAATCTGGCTACACCTTC.

V usage is TRBV19 and J usage is TRBJ1-6; TRBD1 matches 7 bases. Germline V gene sequence: CDR1 LNHDA, CDR2 SQIVND (reference sequence). The CDR3 has 14 amino acids. Trimming at V came to 3 bases and at J to 10 bases, leaving 6 bases not matched to a gene. CDR3 sequence: CASSIDRAGSPLHF. CDR3 nucleotide sequence: TGTGCCAGTAGTATCGACAGGGCGGGATCACCCCTCCACTTT.

The chain employs TRBV3-1 (or the pseudogene TRBV3-2) and TRBJ2-1, with 9 bases lining up with TRBD2. The CDR3 extends over 15 amino acids. With V trimmed by 7 bases and J by 8 bases, 12 bases remained unmatched. Germline CDR1 reads LGHDT; CDR2 reads YNNKEL (reference sequence). The chain's CDR3 is CASTLLGSGSDEQFF. CDR3 nucleotide sequence: TGTGCCAGCACCCTACTTGGTAGCGGGAGTGATGAGCAGTTCTTC.